A single sample is the source of the 4 T cell receptor beta chains below, sequenced in a study of shared clonotypes between healthy human individuals (dated by TCRdb to 2018 to 2021). Libraries were built with the immunoSEQ multiplex PCR assay. Drawn from immuneACCESS, this table holds only the in-frame rearrangements with V and J called that TCRdb kept. Clones are partly lost; checked studies trace under half to an unresolved V gene and leave the rest unexplained. Present in this sample are a few million clones, 85% to 95% of which were seen just once. The ten largest clones represent around 0.4% of the sample. Sequenced: naive CD4+ T cells from PBMCs. Read against the paper, the sample's cell subset or site label means: CD45RA+ positively selected. The origin of the receptors is a man between 18 and 35 years old in good health. Some clones in this sample may be carry-over from other donors' samples.

V and J are TRBV5-1 and TRBJ2-7; 8 bases align to TRBD2. The length of the CDR3 is 16 residues. From germline, CDR1 is SGHRS and CDR2 YFSETQ. Losses at the gene ends were 0 bases for V and 2 bases for J; bases not matched to a gene: 7. The DNA for the CDR3 is TGCGCCAGCAGCTTGGCTGTACCGGGAGGGCCCTACGAGCAGTACTTC. Its protein is CASSLAVPGGPYEQYF.

This clone was recorded only once. This sequence joins TRBV10-3 and TRBJ1-1; the match to TRBD1 covers 9 bases. After removal of 9 bases from V and 5 bases from J, the junction contained 7 bases not matched to a gene. The germline V gene encodes CDR1 ENHRY and CDR2 SYGVKD. CDR3 length: 13 amino acids. CDR3 amino acids: CAIAGQGWTEAFF. CDR3 coding DNA: TGTGCCATAGCGGGACAGGGATGGACTGAAGCTTTCTTT.

The V gene is TRBV6-5, the J gene TRBJ1-1; tentatively, D is TRBD1 (5 bases). Per germline, CDR1 MNHEY and CDR2 SVGAGI. The CDR3 loop spans 14 amino acids. V lost 5 bases to trimming and J lost 0 bases, with 10 bases between them. CDR3 loop: CASSALRVNTEAFF. For the CDR3, the DNA is TGTGCCAGCAGTGCCCTCAGGGTGAACACTGAAGCTTTCTTT.

A few counts support this clone. The sample holds other DNA sequences that translate to the same CDR3. V is TRBV2 and J is TRBJ1-5, with D uncertain. Trimming took off 3 bases at V and 4 bases at J, with 7 bases between the two ends. The CDR3 sequence is 13 residues long. The germline CDR1 and CDR2 sequences are SNHLY and FYNNEI. CDR3 loop: CASSEGSNQPQHF. The CDR3 DNA reads TGTGCCAGCAGTGAGGGCAGTAATCAGCCCCAGCATTTT.